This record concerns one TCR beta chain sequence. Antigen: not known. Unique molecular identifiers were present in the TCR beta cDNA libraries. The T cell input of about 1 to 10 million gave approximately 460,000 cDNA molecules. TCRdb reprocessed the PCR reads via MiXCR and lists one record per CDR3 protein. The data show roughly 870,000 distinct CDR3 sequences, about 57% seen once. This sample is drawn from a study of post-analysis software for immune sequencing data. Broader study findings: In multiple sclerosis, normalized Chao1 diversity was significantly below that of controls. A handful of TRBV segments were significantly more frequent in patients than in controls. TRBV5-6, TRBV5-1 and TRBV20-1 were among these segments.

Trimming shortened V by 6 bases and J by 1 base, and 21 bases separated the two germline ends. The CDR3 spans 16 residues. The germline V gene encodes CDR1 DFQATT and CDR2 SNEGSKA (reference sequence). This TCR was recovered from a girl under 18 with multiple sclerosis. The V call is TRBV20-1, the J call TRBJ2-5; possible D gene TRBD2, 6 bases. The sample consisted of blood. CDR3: CSALWGSGDLQETQYF. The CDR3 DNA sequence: TGCAGTGCCCTATGGGGTAGCGGAGACCTCCAAGAGACCCAGTACTTC.